The 29 T cell receptor beta chains below come from one sample, sequenced in a study of shared T cell receptors in the human thymus. Sequencing used immunoSEQ multiplex PCR; TCRdb keeps in-frame clones, though not all of them. The repertoire holds 550,000 to 800,000 clones, with approximately 83% as singletons. These data also featured in a second study, about human thymus T cells.

The specimen was thymocytes. The receptors were gathered from a girl younger than two with a congenital heart defect.

This chain uses TRBV6-4 with TRBJ2-1; 8 positions agree with TRBD2. CDR3 length equals 15 residues. The germline gives CDR1 MRHNA, CDR2 SNTAGT. The trim removed 6 bases at V and 3 bases at J, leaving 7 bases unmatched. The DNA for the CDR3 is TGTGCCAGCAGCAACACCGGGACTAGCTACAATGAGCAGTTCTTC. This encodes CASSNTGTSYNEQFF.

In this sample, this clone turned up once. This rearrangement joins TRBV27 to TRBJ2-3; 7 bases are a match to TRBD2. The CDR3 is 14 residues long. With 8 bases clipped from V and 2 bases from J, the junction kept 7 bases outside the gene matches. Germline V gene data show CDR1 as MNHEY and CDR2 as SMNVEV (reference sequence). The CDR3 reads CASGGGDFTDTQYF. The DNA of the CDR3 is TGTGCCAGCGGGGGGGGAGATTTCACAGATACGCAGTATTTT.

The table lists this clone with a count of one. The chain uses TRBV5-6 and TRBJ2-5; TRBD2 matches 12 bases. The tail of the sequence fits TRBJ2-7 better, so the J call may be wrong. This CDR3 region has 18 residues. Germline V CDR1 and CDR2: SGHDT, YYEEEE. CDR3 in amino acids: CASSLGGLLAGGSYEQYF. The CDR3 DNA reads TGTGCCAGCAGCTTGGGGGGGCTACTAGCGGGGGGCTCCTACGAGCAGTACTTC.

Regarding this clone: The same CDR3 can be traced to other DNA sequences in this sample. This chain links TRBV6-1 with TRBJ1-6, with D perhaps TRBD1 (5 bases). V was cut by 7 bases and J by 4 bases, with 8 bases left in between. Germline-derived CDR1 and CDR2 are MNHNS and SASEGT. The CDR3 runs to 13 residues. CDR3 DNA sequence: TGTGCCAGCATCGGGACTTATAATTCACCCCTCCACTTT. Residues: CASIGTYNSPLHF.

V and J are TRBV9 and TRBJ2-7; 7 positions match TRBD1. Germline V gene data show CDR1 as SGDLS and CDR2 as YYNGEE. The CDR3 has 18 residues. The junction had 20 bases not matched to a gene; V was cut back by 6 bases and J by 2 bases. The CDR3 nucleotides are TGTGCCAGCACCCTCTATTATTTCGCCCGGGACAGCACCTACGAGCAGTACTTC. Translating it yields CASTLYYFARDSTYEQYF. The full variable domain, its missing parts supplied by reference TRBV9 and TRBJ2-7, is DSGVTQTPKHLITATGQRVTLRCSPRSGDLSVYWYQQSLDQGLQFLIQYYNGEERAKGNILERFSAQQFPDLHSELNLSSLELGDSALYFCASTLYYFARDSTYEQYFGPGTRLTVT.

Only a few counts were recorded for this clone. The CDR3 DNA reads as TGTGCCAGCCGACGTTCCAGGGGTAATGAGCAGTTCTTC. Translated, it gives CASRRSRGNEQFF. This rearrangement joins TRBV7-8 to TRBJ2-1, with TRBD1 as a possible D gene (6 bases). CDR3 length: 13 residues. V was cut by 8 bases and J by 7 bases, with 15 bases left in between. Per germline, CDR1 SGHVS and CDR2 FQNEAQ.

The genes are TRBV19 and TRBJ2-7, with TRBD1 matching over 8 bases. The CDR3 is made up of 14 amino acids. CDR1 is LNHDA, CDR2 SQIVND, per germline (reference sequence). Trimming cost V 9 bases and J 4 bases; bases outside gene matches: 11. CDR3 sequence reads: CASRHRDRTYEQYF. The CDR3 coding sequence is TGTGCCAGCAGACACCGGGACAGGACGTACGAGCAGTACTTC.

V usage is TRBV4-3 and J usage is TRBJ1-1; a possible D gene is TRBD1 (5 bases). V dropped 3 bases and J dropped 5 bases, with 16 bases sitting between them. Germline CDR1 and CDR2: LGHNA and YSLEER. The length of the CDR3 is 15 residues. The CDR3 nucleotides read TGCGCCAGCAGCCAGAAATATCCGGGGGTTACTGAAGCTTTCTTT. Protein product: CASSQKYPGVTEAFF.

The V gene is TRBV2, the J gene TRBJ2-7, with D perhaps TRBD1 (5 bases). There are 13 residues in the CDR3. V was shortened by 9 bases and J by 0 bases, with 12 bases between the two germline ends. Germline V gene sequence: CDR1 SNHLY, CDR2 FYNNEI. CDR3 amino acids: CARRQSRSYEQYF. The CDR3, as DNA: TGTGCCAGGAGACAGAGTCGCTCCTACGAGCAGTACTTC.

This chain links TRBV4-1 with TRBJ2-7; 10 bases align to TRBD1. The junction had 9 bases not matched to a gene; V was cut back by 4 bases and J by 6 bases. This CDR3 region has 15 residues. CDR1 is MGHRA and CDR2 is YSYEKL in the germline V gene. In nucleotides, the CDR3 is TGCGCCAGCAGCCTCCGGGACAGGGGCACATCCGAGCAGTACTTC. Translated, it gives CASSLRDRGTSEQYF.

The sample holds a few counts of this clone. This chain links TRBV27 with TRBJ2-2, with a tentative D call TRBD2 (7 bases). Trimming took 3 bases from V and 3 from J, leaving 23 bases between them. Germline V gene sequence: CDR1 MNHEY, CDR2 SMNVEV (reference sequence). The CDR3 contains 19 residues. The CDR3, as DNA: TGTGCCAGCAGTTTCCACCCGGGGGGCAGGGGCGGGGACACCGGGGAGCTGTTTTTT. Translated, it gives CASSFHPGGRGGDTGELFF.

The chain joins TRBV18 to TRBJ1-1, with D possibly TRBD1 on 5 matching bases. Germline CDR1 KGHSH, CDR2 LQKENI. The length of the CDR3 is 15 residues. Trimming shortened V by 2 bases and J by 11 bases, and 21 bases separated the two germline ends. Here the CDR3 reads CASSPGFFARALAFF. CDR3 DNA: TGTGCCAGCTCACCAGGGTTCTTCGCCAGGGCGTTGGCTTTCTTT. Full variable domain (outside the CDR3, taken from reference TRBV18 and TRBJ1-1): NAGVMQNPRHLVRRRGQEARLRCSPMKGHSHVYWYRQLPEEGLKFMVYLQKENIIDESGMPKERFSAEFPKEGPSILRIQQVVRGDSAAYFCASSPGFFARALAFFGQGTRLTVV.

The chain links TRBV5-1 to TRBJ1-2; 10 bases line up with TRBD1. With 8 bases clipped from V and 4 bases from J, the junction kept 11 bases outside the gene matches. CDR1 SGHRS and CDR2 YFSETQ come from the germline V gene. The CDR3 runs 15 residues. The CDR3 loop is CASAPPTGGVYGYTF. DNA of the CDR3: TGCGCCAGTGCCCCCCCGACAGGGGGCGTCTATGGCTACACCTTC. The entire variable domain, with the rest obtained from reference TRBV5-1 and TRBJ1-2, is as follows: KAGVTQTPRYLIKTRGQQVTLSCSPISGHRSVSWYQQTPGQGLQFLFEYFSETQRNKGNFPGRFSGRQFSNSRSEMNVSTLELGDSALYLCASAPPTGGVYGYTFGSGTRLTVV.

This CDR3 is CASSLVARQGAVSFNYGYTF. CDR3 in DNA: TGTGCCAGCAGTTTAGTAGCCAGGCAGGGGGCCGTATCTTTTAACTATGGCTACACCTTC. V gene TRBV27 combines with J gene TRBJ1-2; 8 bases align to TRBD1. Losses at the gene ends were 2 bases for V and 1 base for J; bases not matched to a gene: 18. Germline V lookup: CDR1 MNHEY, CDR2 SMNVEV (reference sequence). The CDR3 loop spans 20 amino acids.

The chain recombines TRBV18 with TRBJ2-3, with 9 bases fitting TRBD1. CDR1 and CDR2 from the germline V gene are KGHSH and LQKENI. The CDR3 covers 16 residues. V lost 3 bases and J lost 5; bases outside the gene matches: 9. CDR3 DNA: TGTGCCAGCTCACCGGGTCCGGACAGGGGAAGAGATACGCAGTATTTT. This sequence encodes CASSPGPDRGRDTQYF.

The CDR3 reads CASSSWTGRSYEQYF. The CDR3 bases are TGCGCCAGCAGCTCATGGACAGGGAGGTCCTACGAGCAGTACTTC. This rearrangement joins TRBV5-1 to TRBJ2-7; 8 bases are shared with TRBD1. The germline V gene has CDR1 SGHRS and CDR2 YFSETQ. This CDR3 region has 15 residues. The trim removed 3 bases at V and 1 base at J, leaving 6 bases unmatched.

The rearrangement links TRBV5-5 to TRBJ2-7; D is unresolved. From germline, CDR1 is SGHKS and CDR2 YYEKEE (reference sequence). There are 16 residues in the CDR3. Trimming cost V 0 bases and J 2 bases, with 15 bases left between them. The CDR3 coding sequence is TGTGCCAGCAGCTTGGGGGCAGTTCCTATCACCTACGAGCAGTACTTC. Amino acids: CASSLGAVPITYEQYF.

The chain employs TRBV6-6 and TRBJ2-6; weak D call: TRBD2 (5 bases). In germline, CDR1 is MNHNY, CDR2 SVGAGI (reference sequence). Trimming took off 6 bases at V and 3 bases at J, with 12 bases between the two ends. The CDR3 runs 15 residues. The CDR3 reads CASRPGIFGANVLTF. As DNA, the CDR3 is TGTGCCAGCAGACCCGGGATATTTGGGGCCAACGTCCTGACTTTC.

V and J are TRBV11-2 and TRBJ2-3, with a possible D match to TRBD2 (5 bases). CDR1 is SGHAT, CDR2 FQNNGV, per germline. The CDR3 is 14 amino acids. V lost 7 bases, J lost 0 bases, and 11 bases lay in between. CDR3 protein: CASNLLVSTDTQYF. For the CDR3, the DNA is TGTGCCAGCAACCTACTAGTAAGCACAGATACGCAGTATTTT.

The V gene is TRBV14, the J gene TRBJ2-7; the match to TRBD1 covers 11 bases. J was trimmed by 3 bases and V by 1 base; bases with no gene match: 14. This CDR3 comprises 19 residues. Germline assignment: CDR1 SGHDN and CDR2 FVKESK. CDR3 protein: CASSQGRRSGQGAIYEQYF. In DNA form, the CDR3 reads TGTGCCAGCAGCCAAGGACGGAGGTCCGGACAGGGGGCTATCTACGAGCAGTACTTC. Based on the CDR3 plus reference TRBV14 and TRBJ2-7, the full variable domain is EAGVTQFPSHSVIEKGQTVTLRCDPISGHDNLYWYRRVMGKEIKFLLHFVKESKQDESGMPNNRFLAERTGGTYSTLKVQPAELEDSGVYFCASSQGRRSGQGAIYEQYFGPGTRLTVT.

A single count supports this clone. The chain is built from TRBV9 and TRBJ1-2, with a possible D match to TRBD1 (5 bases). The CDR3 is 11 residues long. Germline V lookup: CDR1 SGDLS, CDR2 YYNGEE. CDR3 nucleotide sequence: TGTGTCACCATGGGGCGGGGTGGCTACACCTTC. This encodes CVTMGRGGYTF.

The chain has TRBV7-2 and TRBJ1-2, with 10 bases fitting TRBD1. Trimming took 5 bases from V and 8 from J; bases not matched to a gene: 8. The germline gives CDR1 SGHTA, CDR2 FQGNSA. The CDR3 is made up of 14 amino acids. CDR3 DNA sequence: TGTGCCAGCAGCCGGGACAGGGGCACGAGCGGCTACACCTTC. Translation: CASSRDRGTSGYTF.

This chain links TRBV9 with TRBJ2-7; 8 bases agree with TRBD1. The CDR3 runs to 14 residues. V was pared by 2 bases and J by 3 bases, with 4 bases of the junction left unmatched. Germline-derived CDR1 and CDR2 are SGDLS and YYNGEE. CDR3 sequence reads: CASSVGDRFYEQYF. Here the CDR3 DNA reads TGTGCCAGCAGCGTTGGGGACAGGTTCTACGAGCAGTACTTC.

In its sample, this clone was seen once. The chain links TRBV5-3 to TRBJ1-5; the D gene is possibly TRBD1 (5 bases). TRBV5-3 is an ORF, with its function uncertain. Trimming removed 4 bases from V and 5 bases from J, with 16 bases in between. The CDR3 is made up of 15 amino acids. The CDR3 sequence: CARSPQGGGDQPQHF. The CDR3 nucleotides are TGTGCCAGAAGCCCGCAGGGAGGTGGGGATCAGCCCCAGCATTTT.

This clone appeared once. The CDR3 sequence is CASTRQEFRAGGYTF. The CDR3 DNA sequence: TGTGCCAGCACCCGCCAGGAATTTCGGGCGGGTGGCTACACCTTC. The gene calls are TRBV6-1 and TRBJ1-2, with no clear D. CDR3 size: 15 residues. V was pared by 7 bases and J by 7 bases, with 22 bases between. Germline CDR1 MNHNS, CDR2 SASEGT.

The gene calls are TRBV2 and TRBJ2-2, with 11 bases identical to TRBD2. Germline V gene data show CDR1 as SNHLY and CDR2 as FYNNEI. The CDR3 sequence is 17 residues long. Trimming took 5 bases from V and 0 from J; bases not matched to a gene: 5. The CDR3 DNA is TGTGCCAGCAGTCTGGCTAGCGGGGGGTCGAACACCGGGGAGCTGTTTTTT. Amino acid sequence: CASSLASGGSNTGELFF.

This clone has a handful of counts. V gene TRBV11-2 combines with J gene TRBJ2-5; 8 bases map to TRBD2. After removal of 1 base from V and 3 bases from J, the junction contained 4 bases not matched to a gene. Per the germline V gene, CDR1 is SGHAT and CDR2 is FQNNGV. The CDR3 runs 15 residues. CDR3 loop: CASSLGVAGKETQYF. The CDR3 coding sequence is TGTGCCAGCAGCTTAGGGGTAGCGGGGAAAGAGACCCAGTACTTC.

The chain joins TRBV5-6 to TRBJ2-1; 7 bases are a match to TRBD2. The germline V gene encodes CDR1 SGHDT and CDR2 YYEEEE. The CDR3 consists of 17 residues. The J segment lost 5 bases and the V segment lost 4 bases, leaving 15 bases of the junction unmatched. Here the CDR3 DNA reads TGTGCCAGCAGCCACACTCGGGTGGCGGGGGATCACAATGAGCAGTTCTTC. This sequence encodes CASSHTRVAGDHNEQFF.

V and J are TRBV11-2 and TRBJ2-1, with TRBD1 as a possible D gene (6 bases). CDR3 length: 15 residues. The germline V gene has CDR1 SGHAT and CDR2 FQNNGV. The ends were cut back, 2 bases at V and 7 bases at J, with 15 bases in the middle. As DNA, the CDR3 is TGTGCCAGCAGCTTACAGAAAATACAGGGAAATGAGCAGTTCTTC. Translation gives CASSLQKIQGNEQFF.